This T cell receptor beta chain was documented in a study of blood T cell repertoires in COVID-19. About the research overall: From the United States, Italy and Spain came samples of acute and convalescent COVID-19. The cDNA or gDNA used as material had been derived from T cells, B-cell-depleted T cells, or PBMCs.

Authors' processing steps: Reference gene primer amplification yielded estimated nucleated cell counts. Here immunoSEQ multiplex PCR was the method, and the copy in TCRdb shows in-frame clones only, minus some. The V and J calls and clone size were taken over from that table, and D and trimming were inferred from the DNA. The data hold hundreds of thousands of clones, with around 87% observed a single time. The CDR3 consists of 13 residues. V shed 4 bases, J shed 4 bases, and the junction held 1 base outside the gene matches. Looked up from germline, CDR1 is SGHVS and CDR2 is FQNEAQ. The material sequenced was peripheral blood. This sequence joins TRBV7-8 and TRBJ2-1; 7 nucleotides match TRBD1. This clonotype was obtained from a woman aged 45-65 years who had recovered from COVID-19. CDR3 amino acids: CASSWGQYNEQFF. The CDR3 DNA is TGTGCCAGCAGCTGGGGACAGTACAATGAGCAGTTCTTC.